These T cell receptor beta chains were read from a single sample in a study of tumor and adjacent non-tumor tissue in lung cancer. TCRdb fed the multiplex PCR reads into MiXCR, producing one record per CDR3 protein. There are around 80,000 distinct CDR3 sequences in the sample; approximately 80% occur only once, and approximately 55% lies in the top ten. The sample comprised distant non-tumor lung tissue. The source is a man between 60 and 70 years old with non-small cell lung cancer. The CDR3 runs from the conserved cysteine through the conserved F or W. A D gene is named only where the DNA matches it firmly. Size is stated for part of the rows, as once, few or many counts, or as a class when the clone is expanded.

clone_size	j_call	v_call	d_call	cdr3_nt	cdr3_aa
NA	TRBJ2-5	TRBV28	TRBD2	TGTGCCAGCAGTTCCTCTTCCTCTAGCGGGGGGCCCGAGACCCAGTACTTC	CASSSSSSSGGPETQYF
NA	TRBJ2-2	TRBV11-3	NA	TGCGCCAGCAGCTCCTGGGGAGCGGTAGGATACAGAGCCGGGGAGCTGTTTTTT	CASSSWGAVGYRAGELFF
NA	TRBJ2-1	TRBV20-1	NA	TGCAGTGCTGGGACCTCCTGGCGGAACAATGAGCAGATGTTC	CSAGTSWRNNEQMF
NA	TRBJ2-1	TRBV20-1	NA	TGCAGTAGTATGGGGATGGCTATAGGCGAGCAGTTCTTC	CSSMGMAIGEQFF
NA	TRBJ1-5	TRBV12-3/TRBV12-4	NA	TGTGCCAGCAGTAGTACCTACCCCCAGCGCATTCAGCCCCAGCATTTT	CASSSTYPQRIQPQHF
NA	TRBJ2-2	TRBV6-1	NA	TGTGCCAGCAATCCTAAGGACGGATCGGGGACCGGGGAGCTGTGTTTT	CASNPKDGSGTGELCF
NA	TRBJ2-3	TRBV11-3	NA	TGTGCCAGCAGCCCATACACGTCGAAGGTCACAGATACGCAGTATTTT	CASSPYTSKVTDTQYF
NA	TRBJ1-2	TRBV6-5	NA	TGTGTTAGCGGTAGACCCGGGATCAACTATGGCTACACCTTC	CVSGRPGINYGYTF
NA	TRBJ1-2	TRBV6-1	NA	TGTGCCAACAGTGAAGCGGGGGAGGTTAGCTATGGCTACACTTTC	CANSEAGEVSYGYTF
NA	TRBJ2-1	TRBV20-1	NA	TGCGGTGCTAGGTTAGCTCGAAATGAGCAGTCCTTC	CGARLARNEQSF
NA	TRBJ2-7	TRBV11-2	NA	TGTGTCTGCAGCTTTATGCCCGAGCAGTACTTC	CVCSFMPEQYF
NA	TRBJ1-5	TRBV24-1	NA	TGTGCCACCAGTGAAGATTCTAGCGATCGGCCCCAGCATTTT	CATSEDSSDRPQHF
NA	TRBJ2-3	TRBV20-1	NA	TGCAGTGCCTCGGACAACCGGGGGGCAGATACGCAGTGTTTT	CSASDNRGADTQCF
NA	TRBJ2-6	TRBV4-2	NA	TGTGCCAGCAGGCAAGAGTTGAGATATGGGGCCAACGTCCTGACTTTC	CASRQELRYGANVLTF
NA	TRBJ1-1	TRBV4-2	NA	TGTGCCAGCAGCCAACTCGGACAACTTGAGATCACTGAAGCTTTCTTT	CASSQLGQLEITEAFF
once	TRBJ2-2	TRBV12-3/TRBV12-4	NA	TGTGCCAGCAGTTCCCGGTCAGTACGGGCCGGGGAGCTGTCTTTT	CASSSRSVRAGELSF
few	TRBJ2-3	TRBV11-3	TRBD2	TGTGCCAGCAGTCAGCGGGAGGAGTGGGATACGCAGTATTTT	CASSQREEWDTQYF
NA	TRBJ2-7	TRBV20-1	TRBD1	TGCAGTGCTAGATACAGGACAGGGAAAGAGCAGTACTTC	CSARYRTGKEQYF
NA	TRBJ1-5	TRBV20-1	NA	TGCAATGCTAGAGAGGGATTGGAGAATCAGCCCCAGCATTTT	CNAREGLENQPQHF
NA	TRBJ2-3	TRBV6-2/TRBV6-3	NA	TGTGCCAACAGTTACCCGGCCGGGAAAGGCATAGATACGCAGTATTTT	CANSYPAGKGIDTQYF
NA	TRBJ2-5	TRBV11-2	NA	TGTGCCAGCACCGTAGGGGTAGAGACCCAATACTTC	CASTVGVETQYF
NA	TRBJ1-2	TRBV20-1	TRBD1	TGCAGTACTACAGATCAGGGGGCAGGGGGCTACACCTTC	CSTTDQGAGGYTF
once	TRBJ2-7	TRBV6-1	TRBD1	TGTGCCAACATCGCGCTACAGGGGGAAGAGCAGTACTTC	CANIALQGEEQYF
once	TRBJ2-7	TRBV29-1	TRBD1	TGCGACGTTGGACAGGGGACCCACGAGCAGTACTTC	CDVGQGTHEQYF
NA	TRBJ2-6	TRBV6-5	TRBD2	TGTGCCAACAGCCTAGCGGGGGCCAGCTCTGGGCCCAACGTCCTGACTTTC	CANSLAGASSGPNVLTF
NA	TRBJ1-1	TRBV11-2	NA	TGTACCAGCAGCTTAGAAACAAAGGAGGCGGCTTTCTTT	CTSSLETKEAAFF
medium-sized	TRBJ2-7	TRBV11-3	TRBD1	TGTGCCAGCAGCTTAGTGACAGGGGGATACTACGAGCAGTACTTC	CASSLVTGGYYEQYF
NA	TRBJ1-5	TRBV5-1	NA	TGCGCCAGCAGATTGGGTAGACAAAATCAGCCCCAGCATTTT	CASRLGRQNQPQHF
NA	TRBJ2-3	TRBV20-1	TRBD2	TGCAGTGCTAGAGATAACGAGCGGGAGCTGGATACCCAGTATTTT	CSARDNERELDTQYF
NA	TRBJ1-1	TRBV4-1	NA	TGCGCCAGCATCCACCCCGGGGGGGAGGGAGAAAAGAACACTGAAGCTTTCTTT	CASIHPGGEGEKNTEAFF
NA	TRBJ2-7	TRBV6-1	TRBD2	TGTGCCAACAGTGAAGCGGCGGGCGGACTAGCGGGTTCCTACGAACAGTACTTC	CANSEAAGGLAGSYEQYF
NA	TRBJ2-1	TRBV11-2	NA	TGTCCCAGCAGCTTAATTGAACAGGACAATGAGCAGTTCTTC	CPSSLIEQDNEQFF
NA	TRBJ2-3	TRBV6-1	NA	TGTGCCAGCAGTTTATTGACAGGAAGCACAGATACGCAGTATTTT	CASSLLTGSTDTQYF
NA	TRBJ2-6	TRBV5-1	NA	TGCGCCAGCAGCCCTGACTCCAGGGCCAACGTCCTGACTTTC	CASSPDSRANVLTF
NA	TRBJ2-2	TRBV4-1	NA	TGCTCCAGCAGCCGCCAGATGGGGGTTAACACCGGGGAGCTGCTTTTT	CSSSRQMGVNTGELLF